The TCR beta chain described here comes from a study of Ad26.COV2.S vaccination and SARS-CoV-2 variants. Study context: A participant enrolled in the COV1001 Ad26.COV2.S trial arm provided the sample.

The CDR3 has 12 amino acids. Germline-derived CDR1 and CDR2 are LNHDA and SQIVND (reference sequence). The V gene lost 6 bases and the J gene lost 3 bases, with 6 bases spanning the gap. Overall study results and limits: Breadth of non-spike TCRs did not differ between vaccinees and placebo recipients.

Specified treatment: around 19 received Ad26.COV2.S at low or high dose, single or two shots; 5 received placebo; per-sample allocation not given. On day 63 after the first injection, vaccine and placebo recipients gave samples. About this clone: Its antigen is unidentified.

Some clones are missing from TCRdb's copy, which holds only in-frame ones; the method was immunoSEQ multiplex PCR. The sample lists about 350,000 clones, around 90% occurring once. V is TRBV19 and J is TRBJ1-5; D is uncertain. The sequencing used peripheral blood, collected in a trial of Ad26.COV2.S vaccine versus placebo. The TCR comes from a person between 18 and 60 years old who received the Ad26.COV2.S COVID-19 vaccine or a placebo. The CDR3 DNA reads as TGTGCCAGTAGACAGATCAATCAGCCCCAGCATTTT. Protein product: CASRQINQPQHF.